This T cell receptor beta chain was recorded in a study of radiotherapy plus CTLA-4 blockade in lung cancer. Study-wide background: Objective response rate was over 15%; disease control rate, around 30%.

Assay used: immunoSEQ multiplex PCR; TCRdb lists only in-frame clones, some missing. The sample carries 75,000 to 100,000 clones, 85% to 90% recorded once. The sequences come from peripheral blood, collected from a patient treated with radiotherapy plus ipilimumab. This sequence was found in a human donor with non-small cell lung cancer that progressed on radiotherapy plus ipilimumab.

The CDR3 here is CASSLARQAAGYTEQYF. CDR3 sequence (DNA): TGTGCCAGCAGCTTAGCGCGACAAGCGGCGGGATACACCGAGCAGTACTTC. This sequence joins TRBV7-8 and TRBJ2-7; a possible D gene is TRBD2 (6 bases). The V gene's germline CDR1 is SGHVS and CDR2 FQNEAQ. The ends were cut back, 0 bases at V and 6 bases at J, with 21 bases in the middle. CDR3 length: 17 amino acids.